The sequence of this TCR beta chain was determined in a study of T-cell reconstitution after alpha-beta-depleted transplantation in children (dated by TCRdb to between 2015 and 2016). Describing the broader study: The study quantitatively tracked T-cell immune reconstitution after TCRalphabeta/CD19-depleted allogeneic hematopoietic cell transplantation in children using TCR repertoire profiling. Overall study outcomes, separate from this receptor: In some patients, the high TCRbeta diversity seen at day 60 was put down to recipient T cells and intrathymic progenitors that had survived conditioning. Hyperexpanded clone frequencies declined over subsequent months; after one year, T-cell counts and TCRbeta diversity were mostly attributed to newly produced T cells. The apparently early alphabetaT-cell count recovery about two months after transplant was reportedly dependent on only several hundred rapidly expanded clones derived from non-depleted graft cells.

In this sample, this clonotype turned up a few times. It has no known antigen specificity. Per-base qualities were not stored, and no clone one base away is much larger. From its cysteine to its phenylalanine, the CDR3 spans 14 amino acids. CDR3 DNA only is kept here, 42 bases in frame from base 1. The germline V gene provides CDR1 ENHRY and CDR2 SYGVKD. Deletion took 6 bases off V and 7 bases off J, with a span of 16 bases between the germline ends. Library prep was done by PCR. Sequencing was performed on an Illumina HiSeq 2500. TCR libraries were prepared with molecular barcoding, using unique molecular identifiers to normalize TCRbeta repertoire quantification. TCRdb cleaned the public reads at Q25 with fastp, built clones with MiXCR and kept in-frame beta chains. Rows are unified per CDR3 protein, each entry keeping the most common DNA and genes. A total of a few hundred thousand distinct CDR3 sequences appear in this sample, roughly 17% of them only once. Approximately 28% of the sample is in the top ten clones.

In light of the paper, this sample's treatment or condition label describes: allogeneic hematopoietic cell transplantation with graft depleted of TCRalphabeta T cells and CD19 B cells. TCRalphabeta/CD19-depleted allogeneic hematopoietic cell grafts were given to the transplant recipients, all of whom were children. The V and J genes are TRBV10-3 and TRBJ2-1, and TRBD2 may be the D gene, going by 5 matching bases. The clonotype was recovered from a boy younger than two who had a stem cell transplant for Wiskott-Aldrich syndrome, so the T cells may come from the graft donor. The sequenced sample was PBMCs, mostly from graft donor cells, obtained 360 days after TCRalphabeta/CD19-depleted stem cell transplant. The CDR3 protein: CAISPGGLGNEQFF. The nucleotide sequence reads TGTGCCATCAGCCCCGGCGGGCTAGGGAATGAGCAGTTCTTC.